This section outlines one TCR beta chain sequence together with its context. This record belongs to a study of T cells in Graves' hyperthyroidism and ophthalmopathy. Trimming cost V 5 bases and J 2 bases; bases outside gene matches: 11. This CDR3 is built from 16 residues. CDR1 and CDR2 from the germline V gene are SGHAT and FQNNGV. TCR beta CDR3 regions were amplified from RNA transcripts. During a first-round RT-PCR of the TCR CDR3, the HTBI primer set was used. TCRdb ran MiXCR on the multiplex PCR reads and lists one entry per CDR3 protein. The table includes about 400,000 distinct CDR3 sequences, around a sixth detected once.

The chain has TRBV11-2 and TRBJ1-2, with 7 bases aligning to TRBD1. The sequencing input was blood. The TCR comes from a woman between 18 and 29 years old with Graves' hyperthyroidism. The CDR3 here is CASSQLGTAQNYGYTF. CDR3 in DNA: TGTGCCAGCAGCCAACTAGGGACAGCCCAGAACTATGGCTACACCTTC. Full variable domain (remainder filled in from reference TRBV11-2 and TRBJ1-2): EAGVAQSPRYKIIEKRQSVAFWCNPISGHATLYWYQQILGQGPKLLIQFQNNGVVDDSQLPKDRFSAERLKGVDSTLKIQPAKLEDSAVYLCASSQLGTAQNYGYTFGSGTRLTVV.